This T cell receptor beta chain is from a study of blood T cell repertoires in COVID-19. Clinical history as reported by participants underpinned cohort assignment. Sequencing used immunoSEQ multiplex PCR; TCRdb keeps in-frame clones, though not all of them. The data show roughly 300,000 clones, 80% to 95% seen once. V was cut by 6 bases and J by 7 bases, with 13 bases left in between. The CDR3 sequence is 13 residues long. Germline loops: CDR1 MNHEY, CDR2 SMNVEV (reference sequence). The clonotype comes from a woman in her 30s who had recovered from COVID-19. The V gene is TRBV27, the J gene TRBJ1-5; D possibly corresponds to TRBD1 (6 bases). Sequenced sample: PBMCs or T cells enriched from blood (not recorded which). The CDR3 coding sequence is TGTGCCAGCAGCATACAGGGCTTGCAGCCCCAGCATTTT. Protein: CASSIQGLQPQHF.